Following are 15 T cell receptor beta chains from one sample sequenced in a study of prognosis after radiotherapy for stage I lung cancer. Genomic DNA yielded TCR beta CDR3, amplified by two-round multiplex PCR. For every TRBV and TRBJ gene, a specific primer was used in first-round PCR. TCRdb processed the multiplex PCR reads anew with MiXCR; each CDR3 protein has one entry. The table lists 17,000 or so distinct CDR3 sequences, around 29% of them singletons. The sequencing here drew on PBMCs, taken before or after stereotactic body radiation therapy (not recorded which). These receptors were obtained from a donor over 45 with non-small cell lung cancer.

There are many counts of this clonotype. DNA for the CDR3: TGTGCCAGCAGCTTGAATCAAGGTAGCACAGATACGCAGTATTTT. Residues: CASSLNQGSTDTQYF. The chain uses TRBV5-5 and TRBJ2-3, with D hard to call. The V end was cut by 1 base, the J end by 0 bases, with 9 bases between. Germline V gene data show CDR1 as SGHKS and CDR2 as YYEKEE (reference sequence). The CDR3 sequence is 15 residues long.

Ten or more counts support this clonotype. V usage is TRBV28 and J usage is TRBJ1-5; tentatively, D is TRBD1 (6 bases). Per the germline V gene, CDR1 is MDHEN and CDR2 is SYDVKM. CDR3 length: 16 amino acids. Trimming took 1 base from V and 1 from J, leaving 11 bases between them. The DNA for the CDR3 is TGTGCCAGCAGTTTATTCTACAGGGCCAGCAATCAGCCCCAGCATTTT. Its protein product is CASSLFYRASNQPQHF.

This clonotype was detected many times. The CDR3 DNA sequence: TGTGCCAGCAGCTTAGGGACTAGCACCCCCGAGCAGTACTTC. This gives the protein CASSLGTSTPEQYF. The chain links TRBV7-9 to TRBJ2-7; 8 positions agree with TRBD2. The CDR3 is 14 amino acids. Germline-derived CDR1 and CDR2 are SEHNR and FQNEAQ (reference sequence). Unmatched junction bases numbered 5, after V lost 1 base and J lost 6 bases.

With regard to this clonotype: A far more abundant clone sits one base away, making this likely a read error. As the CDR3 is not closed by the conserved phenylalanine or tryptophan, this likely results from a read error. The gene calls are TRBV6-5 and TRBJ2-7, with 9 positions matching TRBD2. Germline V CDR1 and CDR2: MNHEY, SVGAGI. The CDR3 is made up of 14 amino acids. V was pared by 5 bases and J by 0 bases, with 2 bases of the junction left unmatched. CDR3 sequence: CASSRTSVSYEQYL. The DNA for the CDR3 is TGTGCCAGCAGTAGGACTAGCGTCTCCTACGAGCAGTACTTA.

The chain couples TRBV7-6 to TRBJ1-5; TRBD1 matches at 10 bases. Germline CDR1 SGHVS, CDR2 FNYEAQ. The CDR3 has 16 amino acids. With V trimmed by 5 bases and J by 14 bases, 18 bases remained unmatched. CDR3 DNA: TGTGCCAGCAGCCTCTTCCCCGGGACAGGGGATCAGCCAAAGCATTTT. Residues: CASSLFPGTGDQPKHF.

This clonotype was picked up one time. CDR3 in DNA: TGCAGCGTCCCTCTGACGTGGGGCGATGAGCAGTTCTTC. Residues: CSVPLTWGDEQFF. The rearrangement joins TRBV29-1 to TRBJ2-1; tentatively, D is TRBD1 (5 bases). Looked up from germline, CDR1 is SQVTM and CDR2 is ANQGSEA. With 6 bases removed from V and 8 bases from J, the gap between germline ends came to 17 bases. The CDR3 length is 13 residues.

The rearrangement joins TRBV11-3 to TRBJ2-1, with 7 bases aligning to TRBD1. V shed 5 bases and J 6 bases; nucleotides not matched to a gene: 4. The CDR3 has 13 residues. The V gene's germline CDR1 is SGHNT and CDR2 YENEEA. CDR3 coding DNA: TGTGCCAGCAGCCACGCAGGGGGCAATGAGCAGTTCTTC. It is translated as CASSHAGGNEQFF.

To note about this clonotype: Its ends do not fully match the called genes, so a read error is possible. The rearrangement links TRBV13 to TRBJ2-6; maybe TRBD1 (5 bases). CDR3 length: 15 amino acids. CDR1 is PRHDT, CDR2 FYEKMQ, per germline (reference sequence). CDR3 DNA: TGTGCCAGCAGCCCAAGAGTGGTTGGGGCCAACGTCCCGACTTTC. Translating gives CASSPRVVGANVPTF.

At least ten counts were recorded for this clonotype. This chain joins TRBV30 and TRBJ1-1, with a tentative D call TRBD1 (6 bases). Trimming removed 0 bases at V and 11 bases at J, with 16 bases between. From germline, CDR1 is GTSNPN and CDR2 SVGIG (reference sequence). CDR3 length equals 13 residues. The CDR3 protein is CAWSVTGADRAFF. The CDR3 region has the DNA TGTGCCTGGAGTGTAACGGGGGCGGATCGGGCTTTCTTT. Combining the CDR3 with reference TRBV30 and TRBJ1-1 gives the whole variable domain SQTIHQWPATLVQPVGSPLSLECTVEGTSNPNLYWYRQAAGRGLQLLFYSVGIGQISSEVPQNLSASRPQDRQFILSSKKLLLSDSGFYLCAWSVTGADRAFFGQGTRLTVV.

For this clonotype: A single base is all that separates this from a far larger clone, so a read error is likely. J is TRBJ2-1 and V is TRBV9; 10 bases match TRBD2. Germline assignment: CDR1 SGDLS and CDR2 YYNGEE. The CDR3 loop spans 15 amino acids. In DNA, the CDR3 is TGTGCCAGCAGCTTTCGGGGGACTAGCGTCAATGAGCAGTCCTTC. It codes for CASSFRGTSVNEQSF.

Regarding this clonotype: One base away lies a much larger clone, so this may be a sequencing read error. The CDR3 sequence is CASSLVDGETKYF. In DNA form, the CDR3 reads TGTGCCAGCAGCTTAGTCGACGGGGAGACCAAGTACTTC. The chain is built from TRBV11-2 and TRBJ2-5, with D possibly TRBD2 on 5 matching bases. This CDR3 has 13 amino acids. Germline CDR1 is SGHAT and CDR2 is FQNNGV. The variable domain in full, with the rest retrieved from reference TRBV11-2 and TRBJ2-5, is EAGVAQSPRYKIIEKRQSVAFWCNPISGHATLYWYQQILGQGPKLLIQFQNNGVVDDSQLPKDRFSAERLKGVDSTLKIQPAKLEDSAVYLCASSLVDGETKYFGPGTRLLVL.

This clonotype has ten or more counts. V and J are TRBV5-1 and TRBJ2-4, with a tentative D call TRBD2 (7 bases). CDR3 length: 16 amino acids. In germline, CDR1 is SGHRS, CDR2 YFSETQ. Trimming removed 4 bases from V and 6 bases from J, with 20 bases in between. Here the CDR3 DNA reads TGCGCCAGCAGCCCAGGGGAGGGAGGGCCTTTAAACATTCAGTACTTC. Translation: CASSPGEGGPLNIQYF.

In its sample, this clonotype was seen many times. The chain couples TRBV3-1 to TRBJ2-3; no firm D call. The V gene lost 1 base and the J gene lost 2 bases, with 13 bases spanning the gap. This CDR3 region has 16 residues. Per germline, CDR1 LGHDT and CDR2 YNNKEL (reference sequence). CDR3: CASSQVEPKYTDTQYF. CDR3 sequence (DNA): TGTGCCAGCAGCCAAGTTGAGCCTAAATACACAGATACGCAGTATTTT.

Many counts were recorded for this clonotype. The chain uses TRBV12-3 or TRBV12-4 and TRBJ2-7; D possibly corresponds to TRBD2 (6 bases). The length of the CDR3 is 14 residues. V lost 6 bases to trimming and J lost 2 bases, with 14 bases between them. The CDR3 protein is CASRIGGDPYEQYF. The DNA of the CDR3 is TGTGCCAGCAGGATCGGAGGGGACCCCTACGAGCAGTACTTC.

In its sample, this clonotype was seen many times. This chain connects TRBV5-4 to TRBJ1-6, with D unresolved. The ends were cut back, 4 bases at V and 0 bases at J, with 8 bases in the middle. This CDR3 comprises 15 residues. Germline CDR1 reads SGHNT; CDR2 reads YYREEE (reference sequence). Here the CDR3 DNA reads TGTGCCAGCAGCAAGGAGAGCTCCTATAATTCACCCCTCCACTTT. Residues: CASSKESSYNSPLHF.